One and the same sample provided the 10 T cell receptor beta chains below, sequenced in a study of response to subunit inactivated influenza vaccine. TCRdb independently ran MiXCR on the RT-PCR reads; one entry per CDR3 protein. The table includes 450,000 to 700,000 distinct CDR3 sequences, around 13% detected once. This sample comprised PBMCs from blood, obtained roughly 12 days after vaccination. All receptors come from a middle-aged man who received an inactivated influenza vaccine.

The V call is TRBV7-2, the J call TRBJ2-1, with TRBD2 identical over 7 bases. Trimming took 3 bases from V and 4 from J; bases not matched to a gene: 9. Per germline, CDR1 SGHTA and CDR2 FQGNSA. This CDR3 is built from 16 residues. This chain's CDR3 is CASSFSGGSQYNEQFF. The CDR3 nucleotides are TGTGCCAGCAGCTTTTCGGGGGGTTCACAATACAATGAGCAGTTCTTC.

In its sample, this clonotype was seen a few times. The rearrangement joins TRBV7-9 to TRBJ2-3, with 7 bases matching TRBD1. The CDR3 loop spans 17 amino acids. V was clipped by 5 bases and J by 0 bases; unmatched bases: 11. Germline CDR1 is SEHNR and CDR2 is FQNEAQ (reference sequence). The CDR3 bases are TGTGCCAGCAGCCCACACCCCGGGACAGATAGCACAGATACGCAGTATTTT. This encodes CASSPHPGTDSTDTQYF.

At least ten counts were recorded for this clonotype. The J gene is TRBJ2-7, the V gene TRBV12-3 or TRBV12-4; unclear D gene. The CDR3 is 12 amino acids. V lost 7 bases, J lost 2 bases, and 9 bases lay in between. The CDR3 protein is CASKGKTYEQYF. The CDR3 DNA sequence: TGTGCCAGCAAGGGTAAAACCTACGAGCAGTACTTC.

The chain joins TRBV24-1 to TRBJ2-5; 8 bases line up with TRBD2. Losses at the gene ends were 9 bases for V and 4 bases for J; bases not matched to a gene: 6. Germline V lookup: CDR1 KGHDR, CDR2 SFDVKD. This CDR3 spans 13 amino acids. The CDR3 region has the DNA TGTGCCACCCACGGGGGGGCTGGAGAGACCCAGTACTTC. It encodes CATHGGAGETQYF.

As DNA, the CDR3 is TGTGCCAGCAGCCAAGTAAGACTAGCGGGGCCTTGGTACGAGCAGTACTTC. Translating gives CASSQVRLAGPWYEQYF. The genes are TRBV3-1 and TRBJ2-7; TRBD2 matches at 11 bases. Per the germline V gene, CDR1 is LGHDT and CDR2 is YNNKEL (reference sequence). This CDR3 has 17 amino acids. Germline trimming cut 1 base from V and 4 bases from J; bases unmatched to any gene: 9.

This clonotype was observed a few times. V gene TRBV10-3 combines with J gene TRBJ2-5; 9 bases line up with TRBD2. The V gene's germline CDR1 is ENHRY and CDR2 SYGVKD. Unmatched junction bases numbered 11, after V lost 10 bases and J lost 5 bases. The CDR3 is 14 amino acids. CDR3 sequence: CATQRLADTETQYF. The CDR3 bases are TGTGCCACCCAGCGACTAGCGGATACGGAGACCCAGTACTTC.

This sequence joins TRBV3-1 and TRBJ2-7; perhaps TRBD1 as D (5 bases). Germline lookup yields CDR1 LGHDT and CDR2 YNNKEL (reference sequence). Trimming removed 1 base from V and 1 base from J, with 14 bases in between. The CDR3 contains 16 residues. The chain's CDR3 is CASSQVRTRISYEQYF. CDR3 DNA: TGTGCCAGCAGCCAAGTCCGGACAAGAATATCCTACGAGCAGTACTTC.

This clonotype was found a few times. The rearrangement uses TRBV20-1 and TRBJ1-1, with a possible D match to TRBD1 (6 bases). Looked up from germline, CDR1 is DFQATT and CDR2 is SNEGSKA (reference sequence). The CDR3 length is 15 residues. The germline V and J ends were trimmed by 4 bases and 6 bases, with 21 bases remaining between them. The CDR3 DNA reads TGCAGTGCTAAGGGGGGGCGCGATTCTGCCGCTGAAGCTTTCTTT. It yields the protein CSAKGGRDSAAEAFF.

This clonotype was seen only a few times. The chain uses TRBV6-5 and TRBJ1-2, with 7 bases that match TRBD1. The V gene end was trimmed by 1 base and the J gene end by 4 bases; junction bases not matched to a gene: 6. The CDR3 loop spans 15 amino acids. The germline V gene has CDR1 MNHEY and CDR2 SVGAGI. The CDR3 bases are TGTGCCAGCAGTTACTATGGCAGGGGGTCCTATGGCTACACCTTC. It encodes CASSYYGRGSYGYTF.

This clonotype has only a few counts. The chain links TRBV5-1 to TRBJ1-6; tentative D call: TRBD1 (5 bases). The CDR3 length is 14 residues. The V end lost 2 bases, the J end lost 7 bases, and 10 bases lay between the germline ends. Germline V gene data show CDR1 as SGHRS and CDR2 as YFSETQ. The CDR3 DNA is TGCGCCAGCAGCTTCGACAGCCCAAATTCACCCCTCCACTTT. Encoded protein: CASSFDSPNSPLHF.